Each of the 7 T cell receptor beta chains below was sequenced from the same sample in a study of PD-1 blockade in classical Hodgkin lymphoma. Time point meaning: cycle 4 day 1 (C4D1), after less than 7 weeks of nivolumab. All trial patients relapsed after autologous stem cell transplantation. TCRdb keeps only in-frame clones here, not all; method: immunoSEQ multiplex PCR. The sample yields some 100,000 clones, 93% seen once. This material consisted of peripheral blood mononuclear cells (PBMCs), taken before the fourth cycle of nivolumab. The origin of the receptors is a human donor with classical Hodgkin lymphoma.

The chain uses TRBV6-1 and TRBJ1-5, with D possibly matching TRBD1 (5 bases). The CDR3 loop spans 17 amino acids. V lost 0 bases to trimming and J lost 0 bases, with 12 bases between them. Germline V gene lookup returns CDR1 MNHNS and CDR2 SASEGT. The CDR3 nucleotides are TGTGCCAGCAGTGAAGCGGTGGGGCAGTATAGCAATCAGCCCCAGCATTTT. Translated, it gives CASSEAVGQYSNQPQHF.

The chain has TRBV7-9 and TRBJ2-7, with 7 bases fitting TRBD2. Germline V CDR1 and CDR2: SEHNR, FQNEAQ (reference sequence). V dropped 7 bases and J dropped 0; count of bases not matched to a gene: 15. This CDR3 comprises 17 residues. CDR3 in amino acids: CASNVFPRGGSSYEQYF. The DNA for the CDR3 is TGTGCCAGCAATGTCTTCCCTCGGGGAGGGTCCTCCTACGAGCAGTACTTC.

The chain is built from TRBV27 and TRBJ2-1; either TRBD1 or TRBD2 may supply D (5 bases each). CDR1 MNHEY and CDR2 SMNVEV come from the germline V gene (reference sequence). Trimming left V 7 bases short and J 5 bases short, with 21 bases between. The CDR3 contains 16 residues. Written as DNA, the CDR3 is TGTGCCAGCAACCCCCCTGGGCTAGCAGGGAACAATGAGCAGTTCTTC. Translated: CASNPPGLAGNNEQFF.

This clone was seen a handful of times. This chain links TRBV10-3 with TRBJ2-2; 14 bases fit TRBD2. In germline, CDR1 is ENHRY, CDR2 SYGVKD. V was clipped by 0 bases and J by 5 bases; unmatched bases: 5. This CDR3 spans 18 amino acids. CDR3 nucleotide sequence: TGTGCCATCAGTGAGTCGGGACTAGCGGGAGTGAGAACCGGGGAGCTGTTTTTT. Translation gives CAISESGLAGVRTGELFF.

CDR3 DNA: TGTGCCTGGAGCTTCGGGACTAGTGGGCACAATGAGCAGTTCTTC. It is translated as CAWSFGTSGHNEQFF. V is TRBV30 and J is TRBJ2-1, with TRBD2 matching 8 bases. The germline V gene has CDR1 GTSNPN and CDR2 SVGIG (reference sequence). The trim removed 3 bases at V and 5 bases at J, leaving 9 bases unmatched. The CDR3 has 15 residues.

Turning to this clone: This CDR3 is also generated by other DNA sequences in the sample. V usage is TRBV30 and J usage is TRBJ2-7; 11 nucleotides align to TRBD1. This CDR3 is 14 amino acids long. The J segment lost 3 bases and the V segment lost 3 bases, leaving 4 bases of the junction unmatched. The germline V gene encodes CDR1 GTSNPN and CDR2 SVGIG (reference sequence). DNA of the CDR3: TGTGCCTGGAGCACCGGGACAGGGGGCTACGAGCAGTACTTC. Translation: CAWSTGTGGYEQYF.

A single count supports this clone. The V gene is TRBV6-5, the J gene TRBJ2-7; the match to TRBD2 covers 7 bases. Germline CDR1 is MNHEY and CDR2 is SVGAGI. The ends lost 2 bases at V and 0 bases at J; junction bases unmatched: 4. This CDR3 has 15 amino acids. In nucleotides, the CDR3 is TGTGCCAGCAGTTACGGGGCTAGCGGCTCCTACGAGCAGTACTTC. Protein: CASSYGASGSYEQYF.